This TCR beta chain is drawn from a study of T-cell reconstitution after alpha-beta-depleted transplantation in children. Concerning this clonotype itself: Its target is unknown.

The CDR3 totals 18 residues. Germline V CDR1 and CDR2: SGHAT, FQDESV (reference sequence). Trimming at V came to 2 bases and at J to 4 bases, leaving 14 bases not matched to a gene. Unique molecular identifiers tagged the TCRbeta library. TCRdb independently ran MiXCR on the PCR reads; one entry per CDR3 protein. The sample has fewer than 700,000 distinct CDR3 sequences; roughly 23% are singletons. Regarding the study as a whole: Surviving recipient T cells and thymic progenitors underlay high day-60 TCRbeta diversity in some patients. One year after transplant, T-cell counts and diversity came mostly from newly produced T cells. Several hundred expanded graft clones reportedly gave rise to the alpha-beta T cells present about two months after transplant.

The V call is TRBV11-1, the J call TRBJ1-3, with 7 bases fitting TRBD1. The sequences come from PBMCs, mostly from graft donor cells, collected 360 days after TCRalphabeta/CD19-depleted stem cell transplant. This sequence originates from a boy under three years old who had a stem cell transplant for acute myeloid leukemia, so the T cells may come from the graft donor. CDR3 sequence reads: CASSLPPGQRFSGNTIYF. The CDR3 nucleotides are TGTGCCAGCAGCTTACCACCGGGACAGCGTTTCTCCGGAAACACCATATATTTT.